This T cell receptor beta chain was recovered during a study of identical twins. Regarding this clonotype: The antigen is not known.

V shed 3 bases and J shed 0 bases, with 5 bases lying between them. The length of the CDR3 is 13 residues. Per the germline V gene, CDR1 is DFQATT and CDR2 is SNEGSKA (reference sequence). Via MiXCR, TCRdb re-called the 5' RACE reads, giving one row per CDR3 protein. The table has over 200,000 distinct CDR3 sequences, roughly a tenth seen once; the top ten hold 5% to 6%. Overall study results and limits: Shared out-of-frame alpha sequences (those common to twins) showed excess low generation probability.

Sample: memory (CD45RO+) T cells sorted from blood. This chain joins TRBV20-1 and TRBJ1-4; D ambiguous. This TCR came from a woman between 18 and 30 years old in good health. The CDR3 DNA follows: TGCAGTGCTAGCACAGCAACTAATGAAAAACTGTTTTTT. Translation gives CSASTATNEKLFF.